This TCR beta chain stems from a study of blood T cell repertoires in COVID-19. Study at large: PBMCs, B-cell-depleted T cells, or T cells were the source of the cDNA or gDNA that made up the material.

Authors' data handling: Amplifying reference gene primers gave estimates of nucleated cell counts. Sequenced by immunoSEQ multiplex PCR; TCRdb stores in-frame clones only, minus some. Clone size and V and J calls were adopted from that table, with D and trimming inferred from the DNA. The profile covers 65,000 to 80,000 clones, with about 92% appearing a single time and roughly a tenth taken by the ten largest. This CDR3 is 15 amino acids long. Losses at the gene ends were 2 bases for V and 1 base for J; bases not matched to a gene: 1. Germline V gene lookup returns CDR1 MNHEY and CDR2 SMNVEV (reference sequence).

J is TRBJ2-1 and V is TRBV27; 8 nucleotides agree with TRBD2. The origin of this receptor is a human donor in a cohort sampled during active COVID-19. Sequenced material: peripheral blood. For the CDR3, the DNA is TGTGCCAGCAGTTTAGGGACTAGATCCTACAATGAGCAGTTCTTC. Encoded protein: CASSLGTRSYNEQFF.